These T cell receptor beta chains were read from a single sample in a study of beta chain features in type 1 diabetes. Measured with immunoSEQ multiplex PCR; TCRdb has only the in-frame clones, and not every one. Here the sample spans approximately 400,000 clones, about 16% being singletons. Source material: naive CD4+ T cells from blood. These receptors were obtained from a woman aged 18-35 years in good health. The CDR3 runs from the conserved cysteine through the conserved F or W. A D gene is named only where the DNA matches it firmly. Rows may omit the clone size; those that give it use once, few, many or a size class.

clone_size: few
v_call: TRBV5-6
d_call: -
cdr3_length: 13
j_call: TRBJ2-7
cdr3_nt: TGTGCCAGCAGCTTTTCTCGCGTCTACGAGCAGTACTTC
cdr3_aa: CASSFSRVYEQYF

clone_size: few
v_call: TRBV15
d_call: -
cdr3_length: 16
j_call: TRBJ1-4
cdr3_nt: TGTGCCACCAGCAGAGATACAGTTGCAACTAATGAAAAACTGTTTTTT
cdr3_aa: CATSRDTVATNEKLFF

clone_size: -
v_call: TRBV11-2
d_call: -
cdr3_length: 16
j_call: TRBJ2-3
cdr3_nt: TGTGCCAGCAGCTTAAAAATACAGGAGTTGCGAGGTACGCAGTATTTT
cdr3_aa: CASSLKIQELRGTQYF

clone_size: -
v_call: TRBV28
d_call: -
cdr3_length: 14
j_call: TRBJ2-2
cdr3_nt: TGTGCCAGCATGGAGGTCCGGGATACCGGGGAGCTGTTTTTT
cdr3_aa: CASMEVRDTGELFF

clone_size: few
v_call: TRBV5-1
d_call: TRBD1
cdr3_length: 14
j_call: TRBJ1-2
cdr3_nt: TGCGCCAGCAGCACCGGACAGGGCCGGGGTGGCTACACCTTC
cdr3_aa: CASSTGQGRGGYTF

clone_size: few
v_call: TRBV2
d_call: -
cdr3_length: 15
j_call: TRBJ2-7
cdr3_nt: TGTGCCAGCAGTGAAAGGAGTCGGATCATATACGAGCAGTACTTC
cdr3_aa: CASSERSRIIYEQYF

clone_size: few
v_call: TRBV9
d_call: -
cdr3_length: 16
j_call: TRBJ2-4
cdr3_nt: TGTGCCAGCAGCGACAACAGGGAATTGATCAAAAACATTCAGTACTTC
cdr3_aa: CASSDNRELIKNIQYF

clone_size: -
v_call: TRBV30
d_call: -
cdr3_length: 15
j_call: TRBJ2-7
cdr3_nt: TGTGCCTGGAGTGTAGGCCCAGGGATCCCCTACGAGCAGTACTTC
cdr3_aa: CAWSVGPGIPYEQYF

clone_size: -
v_call: TRBV4-1
d_call: TRBD1
cdr3_length: 14
j_call: TRBJ1-2
cdr3_nt: TGTGCCAGCAACCCAGGACAGGGGAGTTCTGGCTACACCTTC
cdr3_aa: CASNPGQGSSGYTF

clone_size: few
v_call: TRBV7-2
d_call: TRBD2
cdr3_length: 18
j_call: TRBJ2-7
cdr3_nt: TGTGCCAGCAGCTTTGGGATCCTAGCTAGCGGGAGAACCGGCGAGCAGTACTTC
cdr3_aa: CASSFGILASGRTGEQYF

clone_size: -
v_call: TRBV15
d_call: -
cdr3_length: 16
j_call: TRBJ2-4
cdr3_nt: TGTGCCACCAGCAGAGATATAGGGGGAGCTGTGGACATTCAGTACTTC
cdr3_aa: CATSRDIGGAVDIQYF

clone_size: -
v_call: TRBV21-1
d_call: -
cdr3_length: 14
j_call: TRBJ2-7
cdr3_nt: TGTGCCAGCAGCACAAGGACAGGGGGTTTCGAGCAGTACTTC
cdr3_aa: CASSTRTGGFEQYF

clone_size: few
v_call: TRBV7-2
d_call: TRBD2
cdr3_length: 15
j_call: TRBJ2-1
cdr3_nt: TGTGCCAGCAGCTCAGCAAGCGGGAGCAGGAATGAGCAGTTCTTC
cdr3_aa: CASSSASGSRNEQFF

clone_size: -
v_call: TRBV29-1
d_call: -
cdr3_length: 12
j_call: TRBJ2-1
cdr3_nt: TGCAGCGTTGCACCCAGGGGAAATGAGCAGTTCTTC
cdr3_aa: CSVAPRGNEQFF

clone_size: -
v_call: TRBV13
d_call: -
cdr3_length: 12
j_call: TRBJ2-3
cdr3_nt: TGTGCCAGCAGCTCCGGTTCAGATACGCAGTATTTT
cdr3_aa: CASSSGSDTQYF

clone_size: few
v_call: TRBV7-6
d_call: -
cdr3_length: 14
j_call: TRBJ2-1
cdr3_nt: TGTGCCAGCAGCCGAGCTTCCACTCCCAATGAGCAGTTCTTC
cdr3_aa: CASSRASTPNEQFF

clone_size: -
v_call: TRBV9
d_call: -
cdr3_length: 16
j_call: TRBJ1-1
cdr3_nt: TGTGCCAGCAGCGTAGCTCAAGAGCATTTGAACACTGAAGCTTTCTTT
cdr3_aa: CASSVAQEHLNTEAFF

clone_size: -
v_call: TRBV19
d_call: -
cdr3_length: 15
j_call: TRBJ1-3
cdr3_nt: TGTGCCAGTAGTCCCTGGACAAGCTCTGGAAACACCATATATTTT
cdr3_aa: CASSPWTSSGNTIYF

clone_size: -
v_call: TRBV11-2
d_call: -
cdr3_length: 14
j_call: TRBJ1-2
cdr3_nt: TGTGCCAGCAGCTCCTTGCTACAGGGATCTGGCTACACCTTC
cdr3_aa: CASSSLLQGSGYTF

clone_size: -
v_call: TRBV28
d_call: -
cdr3_length: 11
j_call: TRBJ2-5
cdr3_nt: TGTGCCAGCAGTCTCCGAGAGACCCAGTACTTC
cdr3_aa: CASSLRETQYF

clone_size: few
v_call: TRBV29-1
d_call: -
cdr3_length: 15
j_call: TRBJ2-1
cdr3_nt: TGCAGCGTAAAGAGGCGGGGTAGCTCCTACAATGAGCAGTTCTTC
cdr3_aa: CSVKRRGSSYNEQFF

clone_size: few
v_call: TRBV27
d_call: TRBD1
cdr3_length: 15
j_call: TRBJ1-5
cdr3_nt: TGTGCCAGCAGACCCCTTGGACAGGGGAATCAGCCCCAGCATTTT
cdr3_aa: CASRPLGQGNQPQHF

clone_size: -
v_call: TRBV15
d_call: -
cdr3_length: 12
j_call: TRBJ2-7
cdr3_nt: TGTGCCACCAGCACCCAGGGGTACGAGCAGTACTTC
cdr3_aa: CATSTQGYEQYF

clone_size: few
v_call: TRBV28
d_call: -
cdr3_length: 15
j_call: TRBJ2-5
cdr3_nt: TGTGCCAGCAGAGAGGCTACAAGACGCCAAGAGACCCAGTACTTC
cdr3_aa: CASREATRRQETQYF

clone_size: few
v_call: TRBV29-1
d_call: -
cdr3_length: 14
j_call: TRBJ2-2
cdr3_nt: TGCAGCGTCCATCCGGGGGCGAACACCGGGGAGCTGTTTTTT
cdr3_aa: CSVHPGANTGELFF

clone_size: -
v_call: TRBV6-5
d_call: TRBD1
cdr3_length: 14
j_call: TRBJ2-2
cdr3_nt: TGTGCCAGCCGAAGGGGGCCGAACACCGGGGAGCTGTTTTTT
cdr3_aa: CASRRGPNTGELFF

clone_size: few
v_call: TRBV18
d_call: -
cdr3_length: 13
j_call: TRBJ1-2
cdr3_nt: TGTGCCAGCTCACCCGGGGAAGGCTATGGCTACACCTTC
cdr3_aa: CASSPGEGYGYTF

clone_size: few
v_call: TRBV5-1
d_call: TRBD2
cdr3_length: 19
j_call: TRBJ2-4
cdr3_nt: TGCGCCAGCAGCTCTACGCCGGGACTAGCGGGGGCGGCCAAAAACATTCAGTACTTC
cdr3_aa: CASSSTPGLAGAAKNIQYF

clone_size: -
v_call: TRBV29-1
d_call: TRBD1
cdr3_length: 13
j_call: TRBJ2-1
cdr3_nt: TGCAGCGTTGCTGGGACAGGTTACAATGAGCAGTTCTTC
cdr3_aa: CSVAGTGYNEQFF

clone_size: -
v_call: TRBV6-6
d_call: -
cdr3_length: 14
j_call: TRBJ2-2
cdr3_nt: TGTGCCAGCAGTTATTCCGGGAACACCGGGGAGCTGTTTTTT
cdr3_aa: CASSYSGNTGELFF

clone_size: few
v_call: TRBV7-8
d_call: TRBD2
cdr3_length: 15
j_call: TRBJ2-1
cdr3_nt: TGTGCCAGCATCCGACTAGCGGGGATATCCAATGAGCAGTTCTTC
cdr3_aa: CASIRLAGISNEQFF

clone_size: -
v_call: TRBV9
d_call: -
cdr3_length: 14
j_call: TRBJ2-7
cdr3_nt: TGTGCCAGCAGCGTAGATCTAGCTGCCCGCGAGCAGTACTTC
cdr3_aa: CASSVDLAAREQYF

clone_size: few
v_call: TRBV5-1
d_call: TRBD1
cdr3_length: 16
j_call: TRBJ2-5
cdr3_nt: TGCGCCAGCAGCCGGGGTGCGGGACAGGGGGAAGAGACCCAGTACTTC
cdr3_aa: CASSRGAGQGEETQYF

clone_size: -
v_call: TRBV14
d_call: -
cdr3_length: 17
j_call: TRBJ2-7
cdr3_nt: TGTGCCAGCAGCCAAGAAAGGGGGATCTTACGGCCTTACGAGCAGTACTTC
cdr3_aa: CASSQERGILRPYEQYF

clone_size: -
v_call: TRBV30
d_call: -
cdr3_length: 13
j_call: TRBJ2-7
cdr3_nt: TGTGCCTGGAGTAGGCAGGCCTCCTACGAGCAGTACTTC
cdr3_aa: CAWSRQASYEQYF

clone_size: few
v_call: TRBV9
d_call: -
cdr3_length: 12
j_call: TRBJ1-1
cdr3_nt: TGTGCCAGCAGCCCCTTGAGTCGGGGAGCTTTCTTT
cdr3_aa: CASSPLSRGAFF

clone_size: few
v_call: TRBV29-1
d_call: -
cdr3_length: 13
j_call: TRBJ1-2
cdr3_nt: TGCAGCTCTTCCCTCCCGTTAACGGATGGCTACACCTTC
cdr3_aa: CSSSLPLTDGYTF

clone_size: -
v_call: TRBV19
d_call: TRBD2
cdr3_length: 13
j_call: TRBJ2-5
cdr3_nt: TGTGCCAGTAGGAGAGCGGGAGTCGAGACCCAGTACTTC
cdr3_aa: CASRRAGVETQYF

clone_size: few
v_call: TRBV20-1
d_call: -
cdr3_length: 11
j_call: TRBJ2-7
cdr3_nt: TGCAGTGCACAGGGTCTCCACGAGCAGTACTTC
cdr3_aa: CSAQGLHEQYF

clone_size: -
v_call: TRBV30
d_call: TRBD1
cdr3_length: 13
j_call: TRBJ2-5
cdr3_nt: TGTGCCTGGGGTACAGGGGGGCAAGAGACCCAGTACTTC
cdr3_aa: CAWGTGGQETQYF